This T cell receptor (beta chain) was documented in a study of early T cells in non-severe SARS-CoV-2 infection. Study background: Chains from this unsorted whole-blood bulk RNA could not be paired. Study-level findings and limits: VDJdb matches were skewed toward anti-spike CD8 T cell responses.

Researchers tagged individual cDNA molecules with unique molecular identifiers. TCRdb reanalysed the 5' RACE reads using MiXCR and keeps one entry per CDR3 protein. The sample lists about 66,000 distinct CDR3 sequences, 20% to 25% occurring once. This clonotype has only a few counts. Antigen unknown. CDR1 and CDR2 (germline): SGHAT, FQNNGV. J was trimmed by 5 bases and V by 4 bases; bases with no gene match: 16. The length of the CDR3 is 17 residues. This chain uses TRBV11-2 with TRBJ1-2, with TRBD1 matching 7 bases. Material: whole blood, obtained at baseline. This TCR derives from an adult who was a healthcare worker with PCR-confirmed SARS-CoV-2 infection or an uninfected control (not recorded which). CDR3 protein: CASSSEIRDRSFYGYTF. The CDR3 bases are TGTGCCAGCAGCTCCGAAATCCGGGACAGATCTTTTTATGGCTACACCTTC. Variable domain in full (rest from reference TRBV11-2 and TRBJ1-2): EAGVAQSPRYKIIEKRQSVAFWCNPISGHATLYWYQQILGQGPKLLIQFQNNGVVDDSQLPKDRFSAERLKGVDSTLKIQPAKLEDSAVYLCASSSEIRDRSFYGYTFGSGTRLTVV.